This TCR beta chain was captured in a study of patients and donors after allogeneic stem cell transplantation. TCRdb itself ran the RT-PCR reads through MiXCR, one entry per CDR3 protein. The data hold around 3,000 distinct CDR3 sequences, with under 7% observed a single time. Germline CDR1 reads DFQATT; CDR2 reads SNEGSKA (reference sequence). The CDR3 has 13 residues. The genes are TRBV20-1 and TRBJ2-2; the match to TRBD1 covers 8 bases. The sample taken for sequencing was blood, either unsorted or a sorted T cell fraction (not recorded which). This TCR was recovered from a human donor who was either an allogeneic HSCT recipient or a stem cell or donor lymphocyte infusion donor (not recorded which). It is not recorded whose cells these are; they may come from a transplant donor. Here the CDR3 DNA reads TGCAGAGCAGGGGGCGCGAACACCGGGGAGCTGTTTTTT. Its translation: CRAGGANTGELFF.